Following are 29 T cell receptor beta chains from one sample sequenced in a study of chemoradiotherapy in HPV16-positive cancers. Here immunoSEQ multiplex PCR was the method, and the copy in TCRdb shows in-frame clones only, minus some. The sample carries 20,000 to 30,000 clones, around 90% recorded once. The specimen comprised blood, sampled from a patient who underwent chemoradiotherapy. The receptors were sampled from a human donor with HPV-associated anogenital cancer.

This clone is medium-sized (0.01 to 0.1%) within its sample. V gene TRBV5-1 combines with J gene TRBJ1-1; D call uncertain. Looked up from germline, CDR1 is SGHRS and CDR2 is YFSETQ. Trimming took 3 bases from V and 7 from J, leaving 13 bases between them. CDR3 length equals 13 residues. This CDR3 reads CASSSPGGREAFF. The CDR3 coding sequence is TGCGCCAGCAGCTCCCCGGGCGGTCGTGAAGCTTTCTTT.

CDR3 residues: CASSPPFRSGNTIYF. The CDR3 DNA follows: TGTGCCAGCAGCCCGCCCTTTCGGTCTGGAAACACCATATATTTT. This chain joins TRBV7-9 and TRBJ1-3; D not certain. There are 15 residues in the CDR3. Trimming took off 5 bases at V and 1 base at J, with 12 bases between the two ends. CDR1 and CDR2 from the germline V gene are SEHNR and FQNEAQ (reference sequence).

The chain combines TRBV18 with TRBJ1-1; D may be TRBD1 (5 bases). The germline gives CDR1 KGHSH, CDR2 LQKENI. Between the trimmed V and J ends, which lost 6 bases and 5 bases, there was a span of 13 bases. The CDR3 sequence is 13 residues long. Here the CDR3 DNA reads TGTGCCAGCTCCCCCTGGGGGGAGACTGAAGCTTTCTTT. Translating gives CASSPWGETEAFF.

The chain joins TRBV4-2 to TRBJ1-1; D is possibly TRBD1 (5 bases). Germline V gene lookup returns CDR1 LGHNA and CDR2 YNFKEQ. With 2 bases removed from V and 10 bases from J, the gap between germline ends came to 20 bases. The CDR3 has 15 residues. The CDR3 DNA reads as TGTGCCAGCAGCCAATATGCAGGGTGGGATGTTGGAGCTTTCTTT. Amino acids: CASSQYAGWDVGAFF.

V gene TRBV11-3 combines with J gene TRBJ2-4; maybe TRBD2 (6 bases). The germline CDR1 and CDR2 sequences are SGHNT and YENEEA. This CDR3 is built from 14 residues. The CDR3 DNA follows: TGTGTAGGGGAAGGAACGGGGGACCAAAACATTCAGTACTTC. It codes for CVGEGTGDQNIQYF.

The chain is built from TRBV28 and TRBJ2-2; TRBD1 matches 7 bases. V shed 7 bases and J 3 bases; nucleotides not matched to a gene: 8. The germline V gene encodes CDR1 MDHEN and CDR2 SYDVKM. The CDR3 covers 15 residues. The DNA of the CDR3 is TGTGCCAGCACCCCCGGGACAGCCTACACCGGGGAGCTGTTTTTT. This encodes CASTPGTAYTGELFF.

V usage is TRBV28 and J usage is TRBJ1-2, with 8 bases that match TRBD1. The CDR3 is made up of 14 amino acids. CDR1 MDHEN and CDR2 SYDVKM come from the germline V gene. V was clipped by 5 bases and J by 8 bases; unmatched bases: 10. CDR3: CASSPGQGRAGYTF. The CDR3 DNA reads as TGTGCCAGCAGTCCTGGACAGGGACGGGCCGGCTACACCTTC.

The chain links TRBV14 to TRBJ2-7, with a possible D match to TRBD1 (5 bases). The V gene lost 4 bases and the J gene lost 6 bases, with 13 bases spanning the gap. CDR3 size: 13 residues. Germline V gives CDR1 SGHDN, CDR2 FVKESK. CDR3 sequence reads: CASSPLGPLEQYF. CDR3 nucleotides: TGTGCCAGCAGCCCCCTGGGGCCCCTCGAGCAGTACTTC. Based on the CDR3 plus reference TRBV14 and TRBJ2-7, the full variable domain is EAGVTQFPSHSVIEKGQTVTLRCDPISGHDNLYWYRRVMGKEIKFLLHFVKESKQDESGMPNNRFLAERTGGTYSTLKVQPAELEDSGVYFCASSPLGPLEQYFGPGTRLTVT.

The J gene is TRBJ2-5, the V gene TRBV5-1; no firm D call. Trimming pared 4 bases from V and 2 bases from J, leaving 12 bases between. The CDR3 sequence is 14 residues long. Per the germline V gene, CDR1 is SGHRS and CDR2 is YFSETQ. The DNA of the CDR3 is TGCGCCAGCAGCCCCACTTGGAATCAAGAGACCCAGTACTTC. Translation gives CASSPTWNQETQYF. The variable domain in full, completed from reference TRBV5-1 and TRBJ2-5, reads KAGVTQTPRYLIKTRGQQVTLSCSPISGHRSVSWYQQTPGQGLQFLFEYFSETQRNKGNFPGRFSGRQFSNSRSEMNVSTLELGDSALYLCASSPTWNQETQYFGPGTRLLVL.

This chain links TRBV5-4 with TRBJ2-5; unclear D gene. The germline V gene has CDR1 SGHNT and CDR2 YYREEE (reference sequence). V was pared by 6 bases and J by 3 bases, with 12 bases between. The CDR3 consists of 13 residues. The CDR3 sequence is CASTTGTEETQYF. The CDR3 coding sequence is TGTGCCAGCACCACCGGTACTGAAGAGACCCAGTACTTC.

The CDR3 is CASSLGTSGGQETQYF. The CDR3 DNA sequence: TGTGCCAGCAGCTTAGGGACTAGCGGGGGACAAGAGACCCAGTACTTC. The chain has TRBV7-2 and TRBJ2-5, with 13 bases lining up with TRBD2. CDR1 and CDR2 (germline): SGHTA, FQGNSA. V gave up 1 base and J gave up 2 bases; unmatched junction bases: 1. The CDR3 runs to 16 residues.

J is TRBJ2-5 and V is TRBV5-1, with 8 bases that match TRBD1. This CDR3 has 14 amino acids. V lost 3 bases and J lost 2; bases outside the gene matches: 3. The germline CDR1 and CDR2 sequences are SGHRS and YFSETQ. Here the CDR3 reads CASSSGQGQETQYF. Written as DNA, the CDR3 is TGCGCCAGCAGCTCCGGACAGGGTCAAGAGACCCAGTACTTC.

In this sample, this clone turned up once. The chain links TRBV5-6 to TRBJ2-3; TRBD1 aligns across 7 bases. The junction had 9 bases not matched to a gene; V was cut back by 0 bases and J by 2 bases. CDR1 and CDR2 (germline): SGHDT, YYEEEE. The CDR3 covers 17 residues. The CDR3 protein is CASSLAFGTANTDTQYF. The CDR3 nucleotides read TGTGCCAGCAGCTTGGCCTTCGGGACAGCAAACACAGATACGCAGTATTTT.

The V gene is TRBV10-3, the J gene TRBJ1-1; D ambiguous. The germline CDR1 and CDR2 sequences are ENHRY and SYGVKD. Trimming pared 5 bases from V and 0 bases from J, leaving 7 bases between. This CDR3 contains 13 residues. CDR3 loop: CAISREVNTEAFF. DNA of the CDR3: TGTGCCATCAGTCGAGAGGTGAACACTGAAGCTTTCTTT.

This chain joins TRBV25-1 and TRBJ2-1, with 7 bases lining up with TRBD1. J lost 0 bases, V lost 7 bases, and 3 bases had no gene match. Germline values: CDR1 MGHDK, CDR2 SYGVNS. CDR3 size: 14 residues. CDR3 in DNA: TGTGCCAGCATCCCAGGGGGCTCCTACAATGAGCAGTTCTTC. Its protein is CASIPGGSYNEQFF.

The V gene is TRBV5-4, the J gene TRBJ2-3; 14 nucleotides match TRBD2. The V segment lost 4 bases and the J segment 3 bases; nucleotides outside the gene matches: 7. Germline V gene sequence: CDR1 SGHNT, CDR2 YYREEE (reference sequence). The CDR3 has 17 residues. CDR3 amino acids: CASSPGTSGSITDTQYF. CDR3 sequence (DNA): TGTGCCAGCAGCCCCGGGACTAGCGGGAGTATTACAGATACGCAGTATTTT.

The chain uses TRBV6-5 and TRBJ2-7; unclear D gene. V was shortened by 7 bases and J by 6 bases, with 10 bases between the two germline ends. The CDR3 totals 11 residues. The germline CDR1 and CDR2 sequences are MNHEY and SVGAGI. The CDR3 nucleotides read TGTGCCAGCACAGGCGGAAGCGAGCAGTACTTC. Encoded protein: CASTGGSEQYF.

The CDR3 DNA sequence: TGCGCCAGCAGCAGCACAGGGGGGGAGCAGTACTTC. Residues: CASSSTGGEQYF. This chain joins TRBV5-1 and TRBJ2-7; 8 nucleotides line up with TRBD1. Germline CDR1 SGHRS, CDR2 YFSETQ. After removal of 4 bases from V and 7 bases from J, the junction contained 4 bases not matched to a gene. The CDR3 has 12 residues.

The chain combines TRBV6-5 with TRBJ2-7; no firm D call. There are 14 residues in the CDR3. V dropped 0 bases and J dropped 2 bases, with 8 bases sitting between them. Germline CDR1 MNHEY, CDR2 SVGAGI. The CDR3 region is CASSYSRSTYEQYF. The CDR3 nucleotides read TGTGCCAGCAGTTACTCGCGCAGCACCTACGAGCAGTACTTC.

This chain uses TRBV7-9 with TRBJ1-3; 9 bases are a match to TRBD1. After removal of 5 bases from V and 0 bases from J, the junction contained 8 bases not matched to a gene. The CDR3 length is 17 residues. Germline CDR1 is SEHNR and CDR2 is FQNEAQ (reference sequence). The CDR3 DNA sequence: TGTGCCAGCAGCCTACCCGGGACAGGGATCTCTGGAAACACCATATATTTT. It is translated as CASSLPGTGISGNTIYF.

The V gene is TRBV9, the J gene TRBJ2-1, with 8 nucleotides matching TRBD2. The V and J ends lost 4 bases and 9 bases, in that order; junction bases with no gene match: 15. The germline gives CDR1 SGDLS, CDR2 YYNGEE. The CDR3 extends over 16 amino acids. CDR3 protein: CASSPRGAGRFGEQFF. CDR3 DNA: TGTGCCAGCAGCCCGCGGGGGGCAGGGAGGTTCGGTGAGCAGTTCTTC.

The chain combines TRBV18 with TRBJ2-1; 9 nucleotides agree with TRBD1. CDR3 length equals 15 residues. Germline lookup yields CDR1 KGHSH and CDR2 LQKENI. V shed 2 bases, J shed 10 bases, and the junction held 9 bases outside the gene matches. CDR3 sequence reads: CASSPGTGRWKEQFF. Here the CDR3 DNA reads TGTGCCAGCTCACCAGGGACAGGGAGGTGGAAAGAGCAGTTCTTC.

The chain couples TRBV5-4 to TRBJ1-6; 7 bases agree with TRBD1. The germline CDR1 and CDR2 sequences are SGHNT and YYREEE (reference sequence). The CDR3 loop spans 14 amino acids. With V trimmed by 4 bases and J by 14 bases, 12 bases remained unmatched. CDR3 protein: CASSRDSSGSSLHF. CDR3 coding DNA: TGTGCCAGCAGCCGGGACAGCTCCGGTTCTTCCCTCCACTTT.

The V gene is TRBV5-4, the J gene TRBJ2-7; possibly TRBD1 for D (5 bases). Trimming pared 4 bases from V and 1 base from J, leaving 18 bases between. The CDR3 extends over 16 amino acids. Germline V lookup: CDR1 SGHNT, CDR2 YYREEE (reference sequence). CDR3 bases: TGTGCCAGCAGCAAAGTCGACAGTGCCCTATCCTACGAGCAGTACTTC. Translated, it gives CASSKVDSALSYEQYF.

This rearrangement joins TRBV5-1 to TRBJ1-1, with D possibly being TRBD1 (6 bases). Per germline, CDR1 SGHRS and CDR2 YFSETQ. The length of the CDR3 is 14 residues. The V and J ends lost 0 bases and 5 bases respectively, with 11 bases between them. The CDR3 region has the DNA TGCGCCAGCAGCTTGGAAGGGGGGGTAACTGAAGCTTTCTTT. This gives the protein CASSLEGGVTEAFF.

The chain couples TRBV11-2 to TRBJ1-1; D gene uncertain. The CDR3 length is 15 residues. The ends were cut back, 2 bases at V and 1 base at J, with 11 bases in the middle. The germline gives CDR1 SGHAT, CDR2 FQNNGV. The CDR3 DNA is TGTGCCAGCAGCTTAATCGGGCGCCCGAACACTGAAGCTTTCTTT. Protein sequence: CASSLIGRPNTEAFF.

The chain links TRBV11-1 to TRBJ1-2; perhaps TRBD1 as D (6 bases). Trimming stripped 6 bases from V and 4 bases from J, with 18 bases between. The V gene's germline CDR1 is SGHAT and CDR2 FQDESV (reference sequence). The CDR3 loop spans 15 amino acids. Here the CDR3 reads CASSPKRSQGYGYTF. The CDR3 DNA follows: TGTGCCAGCAGTCCAAAAAGATCACAGGGCTATGGCTACACCTTC.

The chain joins TRBV7-8 to TRBJ1-1, with 7 bases matching TRBD1. This CDR3 contains 16 residues. After removal of 1 base from V and 5 bases from J, the junction contained 10 bases not matched to a gene. Per germline, CDR1 SGHVS and CDR2 FQNEAQ. The CDR3 loop reads CASSLDFIGGRTEAFF. The CDR3 DNA sequence: TGTGCCAGCAGCTTAGACTTTATAGGGGGCCGAACTGAAGCTTTCTTT.

The V call is TRBV4-2, the J call TRBJ1-5; D is undetermined. CDR1 and CDR2 from the germline V gene are LGHNA and YNFKEQ. The CDR3 runs 17 residues. V was cut by 0 bases and J by 3 bases, with 15 bases left in between. CDR3 bases: TGTGCCAGCAGCCAAGATGCTCGGGTCCCCCCCAATCAGCCCCAGCATTTT. Translating gives CASSQDARVPPNQPQHF.